Detailed here is one TCR beta chain. The data originate from a study of pediatric ulcerative colitis. The CDR3 spans 17 residues. V was shortened by 0 bases and J by 2 bases, with 14 bases between the two germline ends. Looked up from germline, CDR1 is LGHNA and CDR2 is YSLEER. Using immunoSEQ multiplex PCR, the repertoire was profiled, and TCRdb retains in-frame clones only, with some absent. Of tens of thousands of clones listed, around 87% are singletons. This rearrangement joins TRBV4-3 to TRBJ2-1, with D maybe TRBD1 (5 bases). This receptor was obtained from a boy between 10 and 17 years old who was a control in a study of pediatric ulcerative colitis. Material for sequencing was blood. CDR3 amino acids: CASSQEGRGEAYNEQFF. For the CDR3, the DNA is TGCGCCAGCAGCCAAGAAGGTAGGGGCGAGGCCTACAATGAGCAGTTCTTC.